This TCR beta chain was sequenced in a study of cytomegalovirus exposure and HLA in healthy donors. Amplification used 60 Vbeta primers and 13 Jbeta primers. Generated by immunoSEQ multiplex PCR, the TCRdb table keeps only in-frame clones and is missing some. The sample contains under 200,000 clones, roughly 79% of which appear only once. Germline lookup yields CDR1 MNHNS and CDR2 SASEGT. This CDR3 has 14 residues. V shed 5 bases, J shed 3 bases, and the junction held 4 bases outside the gene matches. The sample taken for sequencing was PBMCs. The receptor's source is a man aged 45-65 years in good health and CMV-seropositive. The genes are TRBV6-1 and TRBJ2-5, with TRBD1 matching 9 bases. In DNA, the CDR3 is TGTGCCAGCAGTCGCCGGACAGGGGAAGAGACCCAGTACTTC. It codes for CASSRRTGEETQYF.